The subject of this entry is one T cell receptor (beta chain). TCRdb's table, derived via immunoSEQ multiplex PCR, lists solely in-frame clones and lacks some. The table shows 350,000 or so clones, with roughly 86% occurring only once. The sample originates from a study of blood T cell repertoires in COVID-19. On the study more broadly: Researchers got acute and convalescent COVID-19 samples from the United States, Italy and Spain.

V lost 4 bases to trimming and J lost 1 base; unmatched junction nucleotides: 4. The V gene's germline CDR1 is ENHRY and CDR2 SYGVKD. This CDR3 is built from 15 residues. The genes are TRBV10-3 and TRBJ1-1; 9 nucleotides match TRBD1. The TCR was taken from a woman in her twenties or thirties who had been exposed to COVID-19. The sequenced sample was PBMCs or T cells enriched from blood (not recorded which). CDR3 in amino acids: CAISGPDRGNTEAFF. The CDR3, as DNA: TGTGCCATCAGTGGCCCGGACAGGGGGAACACTGAAGCTTTCTTT.